Detailed here is one T cell receptor beta chain. What this receptor recognizes is not known. It has no much larger one-base neighbor in the sample; base qualities were not kept. TCR CDR3 regions were amplified from genomic DNA by multiplex PCR using the deep immunoSEQ assay. Genomic DNA extracted from each cell subset was distributed evenly over all wells of several immunoSEQ 96-well plates, and each plate served as one replicate. For sorted subsets, around 200 ng genomic DNA, equal to tens of thousands of T cell genomes, was loaded into each replicate PCR. Purified libraries were measured with a Qubit 3.0 fluorometer, size-checked on a Bioanalyzer 2100, and measured again with the KAPA Library Quantification kit. A separate single-read 150-cycle Illumina NextSeq 550 flow cell was used to sequence each immunoSEQ 96-well plate. As for the authors' bioinformatics: Because the immunoSEQ output held only junctional sequences and lacked quality scores, the filtering could not match the filtering applied to full-length reads. To assign V/J genes and CDR3, sequences were annotated using PyIR, a Python wrapper for IgBLAST v1.9, with IMGT germline references. Any read was removed if the V/J assignment was weak (E-value above 1e-6), the CDR3 was missing, or the read contained stop codons, out-of-frame junctions, or ambiguous translated residues. V3J clonotypes were defined as sequences sharing the same inferred V gene, J gene, and CDR3 amino acid sequence. Percentage overlap between repertoires was computed as shared unique clonotypes divided by the size of the smaller repertoire. Three approaches were used to assess repertoire richness: RTK rarefaction, the Chao1 estimator, and Recon v2.1 estimates of unobserved clonotypes. Generation probabilities for all TCRbeta clonotypes obtained by the gDNA method from a handful of donors were computed using OLGA. TCRdb limited this immuneACCESS table to in-frame rearrangements with V and J called. A share of clones is missing; checked studies link under half to unresolved V genes, and the rest is unexplained. That table furnishes V, J and clone size, whereas the DNA furnished D and trimming. The table for this sample lists under 2,000,000 clones; about 95% of them were counted only once. The ten largest account for 0.9% to 1.5% of the sample.

The junction shows trimming of 8 bases on V and 4 bases on J, and the gene matches do not reach 10 bases of it. The CDR3 starts with the cysteine, ends with the phenylalanine, and has 15 residues. The kept DNA is CDR3 alone, 45 bases in frame from the first base. CDR1 is given as SNHLY and CDR2 as FYNNEI, both from the germline V gene. These data are taken from a study of shared clonotypes between healthy human individuals (dated by TCRdb to 2018 to 2021). A note on the overall study: The cohort comprised a couple of women and a few men aged 18 to 49 years. Per donor, three plates each were used for CD4 naive and CD4 memory, two for CD8 naive, and one for CD8 memory. The study deeply sequenced blood TCR repertoires of about 5 healthy adults to estimate repertoire size and the extent of clonotype sharing between individuals. To increase sequencing depth and limit assay-specific biases, TCR repertoire library preparation and sequencing were carried out by different laboratories using diverse techniques. Leukapheresis yielded between about 0.9 and 10 billion PBMCs per donor.

For the CD8 naive samples, CD45RO-negative cells were positively selected for CCR7, yielding a CD45RA+CCR7+ population from which TemRA cells were excluded. The donors were healthy, HIV-negative adults with no recently reported acute infections or vaccinations. Every donor was a Caucasian adult living in Nashville, Tennessee, USA. After blood collection by leukapheresis, PBMCs were isolated using Ficoll-Histopaque density gradient centrifugation and then cryopreserved in the vapor phase of liquid nitrogen. Purity and quantity of every magnetically sorted T cell population were checked by analytical flow cytometry. From each sorted fraction, genomic DNA was isolated and quantified by UV absorbance on a Nanodrop 2000c. On the study overall, not on this receptor specifically: The small number of donors limited the genetic and exposure-history diversity represented. Larger estimated clonotype richness was generally found for naive subsets than for memory subsets. Pairwise subsampling indicated that sequencing depth was expected to affect the degree of clonotype sharing among donors. Compared with non-shared clonotypes, clonotypes shared by all four sorted-subset donors had higher generation probabilities. Only blood was sampled, and tissue TCR repertoires likely differ from those in blood. Rarefaction of sorted-subset datasets indicated incomplete sequencing despite the large sequencing depth. Across a few donors, around 5% of naive CD4, approximately 4% of naive CD8, 2% to 2.5% of memory CD4, and around 0.4% of memory CD8 clonotypes were shared.

The receptor was derived from a man younger than 35 in good health. Sequenced: naive CD8+ T cells sorted from blood. The meaning of the sample's cell subset or site label: CD45RA+CCR7+. The V and J genes are TRBV2 and TRBJ2-5; the junction holds 10 bases that match TRBD2. In nucleotide form, the sequence is TGTGCCAGCCAAGACCAGCGGGGGGGCCCAGAGACCCAGTACTTC. Its translation reads: CASQDQRGGPETQYF.